The rows below give T cell receptor beta chains drawn from one sample of a study of T cell changes during pregnancy in multiple sclerosis. Libraries were prepared by immunoSEQ multiplex PCR; TCRdb keeps only in-frame clonotypes and omits some of them. The table lists around 97,000 clones, 90% of them singletons. The sequenced sample was peripheral blood, obtained in the second trimester of pregnancy. The receptors were gathered from a female donor in good health, enrolled as a control in a pregnancy study. Each CDR3 is given with its conserved first and last residue. Fields, in order: V gene, clone size, D gene, CDR3 length, J gene, CDR3 protein, CDR3 DNA. The D gene is left open where the match is weak. Clone size is shown for a subset of rows, as once, few, many or a class of expanded clone.

TRBV19,.,TRBD2,15,TRBJ2-3,CASSIGGAGTDTQYF,TGTGCCAGTAGTATCGGGGGGGCCGGGACAGATACGCAGTATTTT
TRBV5-4,.,TRBD1,13,TRBJ1-2,CASRTGVDYGYTF,TGTGCCAGCCGAACAGGGGTGGACTATGGCTACACCTTC
TRBV5-1,.,TRBD2,14,TRBJ2-1,CASSRATSVDEQFF,TGCGCCAGCAGCCGTGCGACTAGCGTAGACGAGCAGTTCTTC
TRBV6-1,.,TRBD1,15,TRBJ1-5,CASSPGTGGNQPQHF,TGTGCCAGCAGTCCCGGGACAGGGGGCAATCAGCCCCAGCATTTT
TRBV15,.,.,12,TRBJ2-5,CATSRGGETQYF,TGTGCCACCAGTCGGGGTGGGGAGACCCAGTACTTC
TRBV5-6,few,.,15,TRBJ2-5,CASSTLGGLGETQYF,TGTGCCAGCAGCACCCTCGGGGGGCTCGGCGAGACCCAGTACTTC
TRBV4-2,.,TRBD1,16,TRBJ1-5,CASSQEERGRSQPQHF,TGTGCCAGCAGCCAAGAGGAAAGGGGGCGGAGTCAGCCCCAGCATTTT
TRBV27,.,TRBD1,15,TRBJ1-6,CASSNRGQIGSPLHF,TGTGCCAGCAGTAACAGGGGCCAAATTGGATCACCCCTCCACTTT
TRBV5-1,.,.,15,TRBJ2-5,CASSLGGPWKETQYF,TGCGCCAGCAGCTTGGGGGGCCCTTGGAAGGAGACCCAGTACTTC
TRBV5-1,.,.,11,TRBJ2-5,CASSLGGPLYF,TGCGCCAGCAGCTTGGGCGGTCCACTGTACTTC
TRBV5-1,.,.,14,TRBJ2-1,CASSLGQNYNEQFF,TGCGCCAGCAGCTTGGGACAGAATTACAATGAGCAGTTCTTC
TRBV15,.,TRBD1,12,TRBJ2-7,CATKTGKGEQYF,TGTGCCACCAAGACAGGGAAAGGCGAGCAGTACTTC
TRBV6-6,.,.,15,TRBJ1-2,CASSLKDTEGDGYTF,TGTGCCAGCAGCCTAAAGGACACCGAAGGGGATGGCTACACCTTC
TRBV9,.,TRBD2,18,TRBJ2-3,CASSIGTSGGPSTDTQYF,TGTGCCAGCAGCATCGGGACTAGCGGGGGACCTAGCACAGATACGCAGTATTTT
TRBV18,.,.,14,TRBJ1-1,CASSSTAWNTEAFF,TGTGCCAGCTCATCGACAGCTTGGAACACTGAAGCTTTCTTT
TRBV6-5,.,.,14,TRBJ1-6,CASSMSSYNSPLHF,TGTGCCAGTAGCATGAGCTCCTATAATTCACCCCTCCACTTT
TRBV18,few,.,13,TRBJ1-5,CASSLESNQPQHF,TGTGCCAGCTCACTGGAGAGCAATCAGCCCCAGCATTTT
TRBV28,.,.,15,TRBJ1-2,CASSLRRGVNYGYTF,TGTGCCAGCAGTTTGAGGCGCGGCGTTAACTATGGCTACACCTTC
TRBV7-9,.,TRBD1,16,TRBJ1-4,CASSQGGARTNEKLFF,TGTGCCAGCAGCCAAGGGGGCGCAAGGACTAATGAAAAACTGTTTTTT
TRBV7-8,.,TRBD1,16,TRBJ1-2,CASSIPGTATLYGYTF,TGTGCCAGCAGCATCCCCGGGACAGCCACCCTCTATGGCTACACCTTC
TRBV13,.,TRBD1,16,TRBJ2-7,CASSLRDRARRYEQYF,TGTGCCAGCAGCTTAAGGGACAGGGCCCGTCGTTACGAGCAGTACTTC
TRBV11-2,.,TRBD2,15,TRBJ2-5,CASSGSGGVQETQYF,TGTGCCAGCAGCGGTAGCGGGGGGGTTCAAGAGACCCAGTACTTC
TRBV19,.,.,14,TRBJ1-1,CASIRGRRNTEAFF,TGTGCCAGTATACGGGGGAGAAGGAACACTGAAGCTTTCTTT
TRBV11-2,.,.,14,TRBJ1-4,CASRLESQGKKLFF,TGTGCCAGCAGGTTAGAGTCGCAGGGGAAAAAACTGTTTTTT
TRBV6-5,.,.,14,TRBJ2-3,CASSFGALRDTQYF,TGTGCCAGCAGTTTTGGGGCCTTGAGAGATACGCAGTATTTT
TRBV28,.,.,13,TRBJ1-2,CASSLRQIHGYTF,TGTGCCAGCAGTTTAAGACAGATCCATGGCTACACCTTC
TRBV10-3,.,TRBD1,14,TRBJ1-1,CAISGQGRNTEAFF,TGTGCCATCAGTGGACAGGGGCGCAACACTGAAGCTTTCTTT
TRBV2,.,TRBD1,16,TRBJ2-7,CASSKGRGQGSGEQYF,TGTGCCAGCAGCAAAGGACGGGGACAGGGGTCCGGGGAGCAGTACTTC
TRBV7-8,.,.,14,TRBJ1-5,CASSQTGYDQPQHF,TGTGCCAGCAGCCAAACAGGGTACGATCAGCCCCAGCATTTT
TRBV27,once,.,14,TRBJ1-2,CASTSFPGPGGYTF,TGTGCCAGCACCTCCTTCCCGGGTCCGGGGGGCTACACCTTC
TRBV2,.,.,13,TRBJ2-3,CASSDQGPGTQYF,TGTGCCAGCAGTGACCAGGGCCCTGGTACGCAGTATTTT
TRBV25-1,.,.,13,TRBJ1-1,CASSELLNTEAFF,TGTGCCAGCAGTGAACTGTTGAACACTGAAGCTTTCTTT
TRBV19,.,.,15,TRBJ2-7,CASSPLGRMSDEQYF,TGTGCCAGTAGTCCCCTCGGGAGAATGAGCGACGAGCAGTACTTC
TRBV6-6,.,.,14,TRBJ1-3,CASGGGTRGNTIYF,TGTGCCAGCGGCGGAGGGACGCGCGGAAACACCATATATTTT
TRBV29-1,once,TRBD1,16,TRBJ2-3,CSVEGPRGTSTDTQYF,TGCAGCGTTGAAGGCCCCAGGGGGACCAGCACAGATACGCAGTATTTT
TRBV11-2,.,.,14,TRBJ1-4,CASSFGGKGEKLFF,TGTGCCAGCAGCTTTGGAGGGAAGGGAGAAAAACTGTTTTTT
TRBV19,.,.,14,TRBJ2-1,CASRPGLNYNEQFF,TGTGCCAGTAGGCCGGGACTCAACTACAATGAGCAGTTCTTC
TRBV5-1,.,TRBD2,16,TRBJ2-3,CASSGRLAGYTDTQYF,TGCGCCAGCAGCGGGAGACTAGCGGGATATACAGATACGCAGTATTTT
TRBV30,.,TRBD2,16,TRBJ2-3,CAWSGLAGRGTDTQYF,TGTGCCTGGAGTGGGCTAGCGGGAAGGGGCACAGATACGCAGTATTTT
TRBV19,.,TRBD1,12,TRBJ2-7,CASSHNPGQKYF,TGTGCCAGTAGCCATAACCCGGGACAGAAGTACTTC
TRBV6-5,.,TRBD1,15,TRBJ2-2,CASSTDRGDTGELFF,TGTGCCAGCAGTACGGACAGGGGGGACACCGGGGAGCTGTTTTTT
TRBV18,.,TRBD2,16,TRBJ2-7,CASSPNLAGPSSEQYF,TGTGCCAGCTCACCGAACCTAGCGGGACCAAGCTCCGAGCAGTACTTC
TRBV28,.,.,17,TRBJ2-2,CASSGTGGAGGTGELFF,TGTGCCAGCAGCGGCACTGGGGGGGCTGGGGGCACCGGGGAGCTGTTTTTT
TRBV9,once,TRBD1,15,TRBJ1-2,CASSVATGGTDGYTF,TGTGCCAGCAGCGTAGCTACAGGGGGGACGGATGGCTACACCTTC
TRBV15,.,TRBD1,15,TRBJ2-4,CATSGRGQGVNIQYF,TGTGCCACCAGCGGCCGGGGACAGGGGGTAAACATTCAGTACTTC
TRBV5-1,.,.,15,TRBJ2-3,CASSLAGYGTDTQYF,TGCGCCAGCAGCTTGGCAGGGTACGGGACAGATACGCAGTATTTT
TRBV7-2,.,TRBD1,18,TRBJ2-1,CASSSTGQGVLRSIEQFF,TGTGCCAGCAGCTCCACGGGACAGGGCGTACTCCGGAGTATTGAGCAGTTCTTC
TRBV2,few,TRBD1,14,TRBJ2-7,CASSEQGESYEQYF,TGTGCCAGCAGTGAGCAGGGGGAATCCTACGAGCAGTACTTC
TRBV7-2,once,.,17,TRBJ2-5,CASSESGLAGSGETQYF,TGTGCCAGCAGCGAGAGTGGGCTTGCGGGCTCCGGGGAGACCCAGTACTTC
TRBV5-6,.,.,14,TRBJ2-4,CASSLWQEGSIQYF,TGTGCCAGCAGCTTGTGGCAGGAAGGTTCCATTCAGTACTTC
TRBV4-1,.,TRBD2,14,TRBJ2-7,CASSGTGGQGEQYF,TGCGCCAGCAGCGGTACGGGGGGGCAAGGCGAGCAGTACTTC
TRBV30,.,TRBD2,14,TRBJ2-2,CAWSRLAITGELFF,TGTGCCTGGAGTCGACTAGCCATAACCGGGGAGCTGTTTTTT
TRBV19,.,.,13,TRBJ1-6,CASSIGEISPLHF,TGTGCCAGTAGTATTGGGGAGATCTCACCCCTCCACTTT
TRBV29-1,.,.,11,TRBJ1-2,CSVAGVGGYTF,TGCAGCGTTGCAGGGGTGGGTGGCTACACCTTC
TRBV7-7,once,.,15,TRBJ2-1,CASSPRRSPASEQFF,TGTGCTAGCAGCCCTCGTCGCTCCCCCGCGAGTGAGCAGTTCTTC